The 10 T cell receptor beta chains presented below share a single source sample, sequenced in a study of shared clonotypes between healthy human individuals. Measured with immunoSEQ multiplex PCR; TCRdb has only the in-frame clones, and not every one. The table lists just over 2,000,000 clones, 90% to 95% of them singletons. Sequencing input: naive CD4+ T cells sorted from blood. Documented subset: CD45RA+ positively selected. Receptors originate from a man aged 18 to 29 in good health.

The gene calls are TRBV5-1 and TRBJ1-1; D is unresolved. The CDR3 covers 15 residues. Per the germline V gene, CDR1 is SGHRS and CDR2 is YFSETQ. Trimming removed 0 bases at V and 5 bases at J, with 14 bases between. The CDR3 nucleotides read TGCGCCAGCAGCTTGGTGTCAGGACTTGAAACTGAAGCTTTCTTT. Translating gives CASSLVSGLETEAFF.

The V call is TRBV2, the J call TRBJ2-3, with 9 bases identical to TRBD2. The junction had 5 bases not matched to a gene; V was cut back by 6 bases and J by 4 bases. The CDR3 consists of 14 residues. CDR1 is SNHLY and CDR2 is FYNNEI in the germline V gene. This chain's CDR3 is CASRISGSSDTQYF. CDR3 nucleotides: TGTGCCAGCAGGATTAGCGGGAGTTCAGATACGCAGTATTTT.

To note about this clone: Other DNA sequences in this specimen translate into the identical CDR3. This chain connects TRBV5-1 to TRBJ2-7; 9 bases map to TRBD1. Germline CDR1 and CDR2: SGHRS and YFSETQ. J lost 3 bases, V lost 4 bases, and 5 bases had no gene match. This CDR3 region has 14 residues. The CDR3 nucleotides read TGCGCCAGCAGCCCGGGACAGGGTGTCTACGAGCAGTACTTC. Amino acid sequence: CASSPGQGVYEQYF.

The chain has TRBV19 and TRBJ1-4; 9 bases are shared with TRBD1. This CDR3 has 16 amino acids. The V gene's germline CDR1 is LNHDA and CDR2 SQIVND (reference sequence). Trimming removed 1 base from V and 8 bases from J; junction bases left unmatched: 8. CDR3 protein: CASSIALWTGEEKLFF. CDR3 coding DNA: TGTGCCAGTAGTATAGCCCTCTGGACAGGGGAAGAAAAACTGTTTTTT.

To note about this clone: The same CDR3 can be traced to other DNA sequences in this sample. The J gene is TRBJ2-5, the V gene TRBV2; D might be TRBD2 (5 bases). The CDR3 sequence is 13 residues long. Germline V gives CDR1 SNHLY, CDR2 FYNNEI. The ends were cut back, 6 bases at V and 1 base at J, with 9 bases in the middle. CDR3 amino acids: CASRRGTQETQYF. The CDR3 DNA is TGTGCCAGCAGACGGGGAACCCAAGAGACCCAGTACTTC. The whole variable domain, filled in from reference TRBV2 and TRBJ2-5, reads EPEVTQTPSHQVTQMGQEVILRCVPISNHLYFYWYRQILGQKVEFLVSFYNNEISEKSEIFDDQFSVERPDGSNFTLKIRSTKLEDSAMYFCASRRGTQETQYFGPGTRLLVL.

The CDR3 spells CASRLRDREYHEQYF. The CDR3 DNA is TGTGCCAGTAGGCTCCGAGACAGGGAATACCACGAGCAGTACTTC. The chain joins TRBV19 to TRBJ2-7; 7 bases align to TRBD1. The CDR3 runs to 15 residues. Losses at the gene ends were 6 bases for V and 5 bases for J; bases not matched to a gene: 13. Germline loops: CDR1 LNHDA, CDR2 SQIVND (reference sequence).

V and J are TRBV5-6 and TRBJ2-1; tentative D call: TRBD2 (5 bases). With 0 bases removed from V and 3 bases from J, the gap between germline ends came to 13 bases. This CDR3 contains 16 residues. Per germline, CDR1 SGHDT and CDR2 YYEEEE. CDR3 sequence reads: CASSLAGGLIYNEQFF. CDR3 sequence (DNA): TGTGCCAGCAGCTTGGCCGGAGGACTTATCTACAATGAGCAGTTCTTC.

The chain links TRBV6-6 to TRBJ1-1; D is unresolved. Germline CDR1 MNHNY, CDR2 SVGAGI (reference sequence). V was cut by 6 bases and J by 8 bases, with 10 bases left in between. The CDR3 has 11 residues. CDR3 loop: CASSPKGEAFF. The DNA for the CDR3 is TGTGCCAGCAGCCCGAAGGGAGAAGCTTTCTTT.

With regard to this clone: At the DNA level, this CDR3 is encoded by other sequences in the same sample as well. V usage is TRBV30 and J usage is TRBJ1-6, with TRBD1 matching 7 bases. The trim removed 3 bases at V and 5 bases at J, leaving 7 bases unmatched. CDR3 length: 15 amino acids. CDR1 is GTSNPN, CDR2 SVGIG, per germline (reference sequence). Here the CDR3 reads CAWRPSDRDNSPLHF. CDR3 coding DNA: TGTGCCTGGAGGCCGTCAGACAGGGATAATTCACCCCTCCACTTT.

Details on this clone: A much larger clone sits a single nucleotide away, making a read error possible. V usage is TRBV11-2 and J usage is TRBJ1-3; D is ambiguous. The germline gives CDR1 SGHAT, CDR2 FQNNGV. V was cut by 8 bases and J by 2 bases, with 16 bases left in between. CDR3 length equals 15 residues. The CDR3 nucleotides read TGTGCCAGCGGCCCGCTAGGCAGTACTGGAAACACCATATATTTT. This encodes CASGPLGSTGNTIYF.